This passage covers 6 T cell receptor beta chains from one sample sequenced in a study of beta chain features in type 1 diabetes. Study results and caveats: Type 1 diabetes patients had TCRB CDR3s that were shorter (moderately but significantly so) in all four CD4+ subsets.

Which antigens these TCRs recognize remains unknown. The authors reverse transcribed all of the isolated RNA, so sequencing captured expressed TCRB transcripts. Profiling relied on immunoSEQ multiplex PCR, and the TCRdb table lists in-frame clones only, not all of them. The repertoire holds under 850,000 clones, with around 15% as singletons. Sequencing was carried out using naive CD4+ T cells from blood. These receptors originate from a man aged 18 to 35 with type 1 diabetes.

The CDR3 bases are TGTGCCAGCAATCCCTCTAGCGGGATAACCGGGGAGCTGTTTTTT. Its protein product is CASNPSSGITGELFF. This chain connects TRBV9 to TRBJ2-2; 9 nucleotides match TRBD2. The CDR3 contains 15 residues. The V gene end was trimmed by 6 bases and the J gene end by 5 bases; junction bases not matched to a gene: 8. Germline-derived CDR1 and CDR2 are SGDLS and YYNGEE.

This clone has just a few counts. The V gene is TRBV5-1, the J gene TRBJ2-5; 10 nucleotides match TRBD2. Germline V gene data show CDR1 as SGHRS and CDR2 as YFSETQ. The junction had 8 bases not matched to a gene; V was cut back by 4 bases and J by 5 bases. This CDR3 is 15 amino acids long. Here the CDR3 DNA reads TGCGCCAGCAGCGCCCTAGCGGGGGCGGAGGAGACCCAGTACTTC. Residues: CASSALAGAEETQYF. Looking up the rest from reference TRBV5-1 and TRBJ2-5 gives the full variable domain: KAGVTQTPRYLIKTRGQQVTLSCSPISGHRSVSWYQQTPGQGLQFLFEYFSETQRNKGNFPGRFSGRQFSNSRSEMNVSTLELGDSALYLCASSALAGAEETQYFGPGTRLLVL.

There are a few counts of this clone. The chain is built from TRBV6-5 and TRBJ2-7; D is perhaps TRBD2 (6 bases). Trimming left V 6 bases short and J 5 bases short, with 17 bases between. The CDR3 length is 14 residues. The germline V gene has CDR1 MNHEY and CDR2 SVGAGI. CDR3 in DNA: TGTGCCAGCAGCCCGGAGGCGGGGTTCCACGAGCAGTACTTC. As protein: CASSPEAGFHEQYF.

This clone turned up a few times. The chain links TRBV6-5 to TRBJ1-1, with D tentatively TRBD1 (5 bases). Per the germline V gene, CDR1 is MNHEY and CDR2 is SVGAGI. CDR3 length: 13 amino acids. V lost 4 bases and J lost 3, with 9 bases in between. CDR3 coding DNA: TGTGCCAGCAGTTCCCTGGGGCACACTGAAGCTTTCTTT. It yields the protein CASSSLGHTEAFF.

The table lists this clone with a count of one. J is TRBJ1-4 and V is TRBV9; D is undetermined. CDR3 size: 15 residues. Between the trimmed V and J ends, which lost 1 base and 0 bases, there was a span of 7 bases. CDR1 is SGDLS, CDR2 YYNGEE, per germline. CDR3 sequence reads: CASSVNSATNEKLFF. The CDR3 DNA follows: TGTGCCAGCAGCGTAAACAGTGCAACTAATGAAAAACTGTTTTTT.

This rearrangement joins TRBV4-1 to TRBJ1-5; no definite D call. Trimming cost V 1 base and J 11 bases, with 15 bases left between them. The germline gives CDR1 MGHRA, CDR2 YSYEKL. The length of the CDR3 is 14 residues. The CDR3 DNA is TGCGCCAGCAGCCAAGGACTAGGTCCGGGGACCCAGCATTTT. Protein: CASSQGLGPGTQHF.